The clone carrying this T cell receptor (beta chain) has ten or more counts. TCRdb fed the RT-PCR reads into MiXCR, producing one record per CDR3 protein. The table includes about a million distinct CDR3 sequences, 15% to 20% detected once. This sample was taken from a study of patients and donors after allogeneic stem cell transplantation. Per the germline V gene, CDR1 is SQVTM and CDR2 is ANQGSEA. This CDR3 contains 11 residues. With 6 bases clipped from V and 12 bases from J, the junction kept 8 bases outside the gene matches. The rearrangement links TRBV29-1 to TRBJ2-1; 7 nucleotides align to TRBD2. Material: blood, either unsorted or a sorted T cell fraction (not recorded which). The receptor was isolated from a human donor who was either an allogeneic HSCT recipient or a stem cell or donor lymphocyte infusion donor (not recorded which). It is not recorded whose cells these are; they may come from a transplant donor. The CDR3 sequence: CSVPGRKGQFF. In DNA form, the CDR3 reads TGCAGCGTCCCCGGGAGGAAGGGGCAGTTCTTC.